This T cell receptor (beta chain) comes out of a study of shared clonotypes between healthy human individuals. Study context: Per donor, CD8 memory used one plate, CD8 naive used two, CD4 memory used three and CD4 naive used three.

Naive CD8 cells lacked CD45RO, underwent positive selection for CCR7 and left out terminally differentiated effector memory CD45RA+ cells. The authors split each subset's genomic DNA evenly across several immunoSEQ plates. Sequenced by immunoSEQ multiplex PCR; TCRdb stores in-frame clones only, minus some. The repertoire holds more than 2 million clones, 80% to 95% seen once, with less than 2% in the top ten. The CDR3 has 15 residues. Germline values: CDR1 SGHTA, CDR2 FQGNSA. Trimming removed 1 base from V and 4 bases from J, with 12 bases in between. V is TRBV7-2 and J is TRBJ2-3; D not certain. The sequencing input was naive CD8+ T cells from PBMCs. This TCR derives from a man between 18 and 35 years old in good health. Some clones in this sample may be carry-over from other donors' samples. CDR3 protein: CASSLGPRAADTQYF. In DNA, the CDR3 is TGTGCCAGCAGCTTAGGGCCCCGAGCCGCAGATACGCAGTATTTT.